This T cell receptor beta chain was sequenced in a study of identical twins. Findings and limits, study-wide: With abundant cord blood beta clonotypes, insertions were fewer; memory repertoires showed no such pattern.

Template switching added a universal primer site; cDNA carried unique molecular identifiers. TCRdb re-called the 5' RACE reads through MiXCR, storing one row per CDR3 protein. There are roughly 1.6 million distinct CDR3 sequences in the sample; roughly a third occur only once, and 0.27% lies in the top ten. CDR1 is MNHEY, CDR2 SMNVEV, per germline (reference sequence). Trimming removed 0 bases from V and 6 bases from J, with 9 bases in between. CDR3 length: 13 amino acids. Concerning this clonotype itself: As yet, its antigen is unknown.

The sequenced material came from cord blood. The sequence was obtained from a newborn girl in good health. The chain employs TRBV27 and TRBJ2-7; TRBD1 might be the D (5 bases). CDR3 residues: CASSLSWQGEQYF. In nucleotides, the CDR3 is TGTGCCAGCAGTTTATCCTGGCAGGGCGAGCAGTACTTC.